This is a list of T cell receptor beta chains from one sample in a study of cytomegalovirus exposure and HLA in healthy donors. TCRdb's table, derived via immunoSEQ multiplex PCR, lists solely in-frame clones and lacks some. The sample contains about 150,000 clones, around 84% of which appear only once. Material: PBMCs. The receptors were gathered from a boy aged 2 to 10 in good health and CMV-seronegative. The CDR3 runs from the conserved cysteine through the conserved F or W. D genes are given only for firm matches. Only some rows state a clone size, as once, few, many or a class for expanded clones.

D	length	J	V	size	CDR3	DNA
.	15	TRBJ1-2	TRBV5-1	.	CASSLQGVLNYGYTF	TGCGCCAGCAGCCTGCAGGGTGTACTTAACTATGGCTACACCTTC
.	15	TRBJ1-6	TRBV6-1	.	CASRRGSSYNSPLHF	TGTGCCAGCAGAAGGGGGAGCTCCTATAATTCACCCCTCCACTTT
.	13	TRBJ1-1	TRBV27	.	CASSFGRGTEAFF	TGTGCCAGCAGTTTCGGTCGGGGCACTGAAGCTTTCTTT
TRBD1	16	TRBJ1-4	TRBV6-6	.	CASRADRAATNEKLFF	TGTGCCAGCAGAGCCGACAGGGCGGCAACTAATGAAAAACTGTTTTTT
TRBD2	15	TRBJ2-7	TRBV5-4	.	CASSLGAGVSYEQYF	TGTGCCAGCAGCTTGGGGGCGGGAGTCTCCTACGAGCAGTACTTC
.	15	TRBJ2-5	TRBV11-2	.	CASSLAPLRAETQYF	TGTGCCAGCAGCTTAGCCCCCCTTAGAGCGGAGACCCAGTACTTC
.	12	TRBJ1-2	TRBV15	.	CATVAANYGYTF	TGTGCCACCGTGGCAGCTAACTATGGCTACACCTTC
TRBD2	18	TRBJ2-5	TRBV6-1	.	CASSAAVGSGGALQTQYF	TGTGCCAGCAGTGCCGCCGTAGGGAGCGGGGGGGCCCTTCAGACCCAGTACTTC
.	13	TRBJ2-7	TRBV7-9	.	CASSRDSFYEQYF	TGTGCCAGCAGCCGGGACTCTTTCTACGAGCAGTACTTC
TRBD2	18	TRBJ2-2	TRBV10-3	.	CAISAAGLAGAGTGELFF	TGTGCCATCAGTGCCGCTGGGCTAGCGGGAGCGGGCACCGGGGAGCTGTTTTTT
.	11	TRBJ2-3	TRBV28	.	CASSLGDTQYF	TGTGCCAGCAGCCTCGGGGATACGCAGTATTTT
TRBD1	15	TRBJ2-3	TRBV28	.	CASSSQGRGTDTQYF	TGTGCCAGCAGTTCACAGGGGAGAGGCACAGATACGCAGTATTTT
.	15	TRBJ1-1	TRBV6-1	.	CASSEVWGRGTEAFF	TGTGCCAGCAGTGAAGTCTGGGGCCGTGGCACTGAAGCTTTCTTT
TRBD1	14	TRBJ2-5	TRBV28	few	CASRGGQARETQYF	TGTGCCAGCAGAGGCGGACAGGCCCGAGAGACCCAGTACTTC
TRBD1	15	TRBJ1-2	TRBV30	.	CAWSGASTSGGASTF	TGTGCCTGGAGTGGGGCCTCAACATCAGGGGGCGCGTCTACCTTC
.	16	TRBJ2-6	TRBV5-1	few	CASSVFVASGANVLTF	TGCGCCAGCAGCGTATTCGTAGCCTCTGGGGCCAACGTCCTGACTTTC
.	13	TRBJ1-2	TRBV6-5	.	CASSYRQAYGYTF	TGTGCCAGCAGTTATCGGCAGGCTTATGGCTACACCTTC
TRBD1	15	TRBJ1-3	TRBV4-1	.	CASSQGTGRGNTIYF	TGCGCCAGCAGCCAAGGGACAGGGAGGGGAAACACCATATATTTT
TRBD2	15	TRBJ2-5	TRBV6-1	once	CASSPMMGGVETQYF	TGTGCCAGCAGCCCAATGATGGGGGGGGTAGAGACCCAGTACTTC
TRBD1	14	TRBJ2-3	TRBV28	.	CASSSGGFTDTQYF	TGTGCCAGCAGCTCAGGGGGTTTCACAGATACGCAGTATTTT
TRBD1	17	TRBJ1-5	TRBV7-9	.	CASSLLVTGDGNQPQHF	TGTGCCAGCAGCTTGTTAGTTACAGGGGATGGCAATCAGCCCCAGCATTTT
TRBD1	15	TRBJ1-2	TRBV9	.	CASSTRGQGGSGYTF	TGTGCCAGCAGCACGAGGGGACAGGGAGGTTCCGGCTACACCTTC
TRBD1	16	TRBJ1-1	TRBV30	.	CAWSAPGTGGRTEAFF	TGTGCCTGGAGTGCCCCCGGGACAGGGGGTCGCACTGAAGCTTTCTTT
.	14	TRBJ2-7	TRBV7-2	.	CASSLAYRNYEQYF	TGCGCCAGCAGCTTAGCGTACAGGAACTACGAGCAGTACTTC
.	11	TRBJ1-2	TRBV6-5	.	CANARGTAEEF	TGTGCCAACGCTCGGGGAACAGCCGAGGAATTC
TRBD2	14	TRBJ2-1	TRBV5-1	.	CAGSLGLAGGEQFF	TGCGCCGGCAGCTTGGGCCTAGCGGGAGGTGAGCAGTTCTTC
.	15	TRBJ2-2	TRBV6-4	few	CASSEGTSNTGELFF	TGTGCCAGCAGTGAAGGGACATCGAACACCGGGGAGCTGTTTTTT
.	13	TRBJ1-1	TRBV7-3	.	CASSLNQGTEAFF	TGTGCCAGCAGCTTAAATCAGGGGACTGAAGCTTTCTTT
.	14	TRBJ2-2	TRBV19	.	CASKTGGGTGELFF	TGTGCCAGTAAAACAGGGGGGGGCACCGGGGAGCTGTTTTTT